The clone carrying this T cell receptor beta chain turned up a few times. Per the original methods: Scientists estimated how many nucleated cells there were by amplifying reference gene primers. Clones were sequenced by immunoSEQ multiplex PCR, and TCRdb holds only the in-frame ones, with some missing. V and J calls and clone size follow that table, whereas D and trimming were derived from the DNA. The table records under 250,000 clones, about three quarters of them present only once. The data belong to a study of blood T cell repertoires in COVID-19. Study at large: The study drew acute and convalescent COVID-19 samples from the United States, Italy and Spain. Sources were T cells, B-cell-depleted T cells, or PBMCs; the material itself was cDNA or gDNA.

V lost 6 bases, J lost 6 bases, and 11 bases lay in between. This CDR3 is 12 amino acids long. Looked up from germline, CDR1 is SGHVS and CDR2 is FQNEAQ. Sequenced input: peripheral blood. The clonotype originates from a woman in her seventies with acute or convalescent COVID-19. The chain carries TRBV7-8 and TRBJ1-1; D not certain. In DNA form, the CDR3 reads TGTGCCAGCAGGGGCTCCACAGCTGAAGCTTTCTTT. This gives the protein CASRGSTAEAFF.